A selection of T cell receptor beta chains follows, all from one sample in a study of blood T cells in healthy people across ages. In TCRdb, the 5' RACE reads were re-called with MiXCR into one record per CDR3 protein. This table has hundreds of thousands of distinct CDR3 sequences, about three fifths appearing once. Sequenced material: blood. These TCRs come from a man in his thirties or forties in good health. CDR3s include the opening cysteine and the closing phenylalanine or tryptophan. D genes are given only for firm matches. The size entry is marked missing in some rows and otherwise reads once, few, many or a size class.

clone size | J gene | V gene | D gene | CDR3 DNA | CDR3 protein
- | TRBJ1-2 | TRBV7-2 | TRBD1 | TGTGTCAGCGGCTTCCTCGGACAGGGAGCGTATGGCTACACCTTC | CVSGFLGQGAYGYTF
- | TRBJ2-7 | TRBV20-1 | - | TGCAGTGCTAGAGGGGGAGGGGGCCAATCCTACGAGCAGTACTTC | CSARGGGGQSYEQYF
few | TRBJ2-3 | TRBV20-1 | - | TGCAGTGCTAGAGCCCCGGTTTTAAGCACAGATACGCAGTATTTT | CSARAPVLSTDTQYF
- | TRBJ2-7 | TRBV7-2 | - | TGTGCCAGCAGCTTTTCCTCCGTTACGCTCTACGAGCAGTACTTC | CASSFSSVTLYEQYF
few | TRBJ2-7 | TRBV4-2 | - | TGTGCCAGCAGCGGGTGGTGGGACGATACCTACGAGCAGTACTTC | CASSGWWDDTYEQYF
- | TRBJ2-5 | TRBV15 | TRBD2 | TGTGCCACCAGCAGAGACCCTAGCGGCGTGGAGACCCAGTACTTC | CATSRDPSGVETQYF
- | TRBJ2-7 | TRBV20-1 | TRBD1 | TGCAGCACCAGGACAGGGGGCCGCGAGCAGTACTTC | CSTRTGGREQYF
- | TRBJ2-4 | TRBV7-2 | - | TGTGCCAGCAGCTTAGAAAGGACCATAGGGGAGCAGTACTTC | CASSLERTIGEQYF
- | TRBJ2-1 | TRBV20-1 | TRBD2 | TGCAGTGCTAGAACTCCTAGCGGGGGGGGGAATGAGCAGTTCTTC | CSARTPSGGGNEQFF
- | TRBJ2-7 | TRBV12-5 | - | TGTGCTAGTGGTTTGAGACCGAGACTCTACGAGCAGTACTTC | CASGLRPRLYEQYF
- | TRBJ1-2 | TRBV20-1 | - | TGCAGTGCTAAATTTACAGACTATGGCTACACCTTC | CSAKFTDYGYTF
few | TRBJ2-7 | TRBV7-2 | TRBD1 | TGTGCCAGCAGCTTATTCGCCGTGAAGACAGGGTGGGCCGAGCAGTACTTC | CASSLFAVKTGWAEQYF
- | TRBJ1-1 | TRBV12-3/TRBV12-4 | - | TGTGCCAGCACCTTTCAGGTGAACACTGAAGCTTTCTTT | CASTFQVNTEAFF
- | TRBJ2-5 | TRBV20-1 | - | TGCAGTGCCCACATGGGGCTACTCGAGACCCAGTACTTC | CSAHMGLLETQYF
once | TRBJ1-1 | TRBV7-9 | TRBD1 | TGTGCCAGCTTCAGGACAGGGGGCGACTCTGAAGCTTTCTTT | CASFRTGGDSEAFF
- | TRBJ1-5 | TRBV12-3/TRBV12-4 | - | TGTGCCAGCAGTTTAGGGGACATCAATCAGCCCCAGCATTTT | CASSLGDINQPQHF
- | TRBJ2-7 | TRBV5-1 | - | TGCGCCAGCAGCCACCGTGAGTGGTTCACCGAGCAGTACTTC | CASSHREWFTEQYF
once | TRBJ2-4 | TRBV3-1 | - | TGTGCCAGCAGCCAAGGACAGGACAAAAACATTCAGTACTTC | CASSQGQDKNIQYF
- | TRBJ2-1 | TRBV4-3 | TRBD2 | TGCGCCAGCAGCCCTAGGACTAGCGGGAGTTCCCAAAACAATGAGCAGTTCTTC | CASSPRTSGSSQNNEQFF
many | TRBJ1-5 | TRBV20-1 | - | TGCAGTGCTGTCCAATATAGCAATCAGCCCCAGCATTTT | CSAVQYSNQPQHF
- | TRBJ2-1 | TRBV7-2 | TRBD2 | TGTGCCAGCAGCTTTGCTAGCGGCAATGAGCAGTTCTTC | CASSFASGNEQFF
few | TRBJ2-7 | TRBV29-1 | - | TGCAGCGTTGATTTCGCAGGCTTGGGGGACGAGCAGTACTTC | CSVDFAGLGDEQYF
- | TRBJ2-1 | TRBV30 | TRBD2 | TGTGCCTGGAGTCCGGGACTAGAAGGGGCGCAGTTCTTC | CAWSPGLEGAQFF
- | TRBJ1-1 | TRBV7-2 | TRBD1 | TGTGCCAGCAGATACACAGGGGCCACTGAAGCTTTCTTT | CASRYTGATEAFF
- | TRBJ2-7 | TRBV10-3 | - | TGTGCCATTCTTCTGGCCAGCGGGTCTTCCTACGAGCAGTACTTC | CAILLASGSSYEQYF
- | TRBJ2-3 | TRBV6-1 | TRBD2 | TGTGCCAGCAGTACATTGACTAGCGGGAACTCAGATACGCAGTATTTT | CASSTLTSGNSDTQYF
few | TRBJ1-1 | TRBV7-8 | - | TGTGCCAGCAGCTTATCGGGCAAGACGGCTGAAGCTTTCTTT | CASSLSGKTAEAFF
- | TRBJ2-4 | TRBV20-1 | - | TGCAGTGCTTCACAGAGGGGGTTTGGGGAGCAGTACTTC | CSASQRGFGEQYF
few | TRBJ2-7 | TRBV7-9 | - | TGTGCCAGCAGCCGGACCCGGGGAGAGCAGTACTTC | CASSRTRGEQYF
- | TRBJ1-4 | TRBV20-1 | - | TGCAGTGCCCGTAGGGCAACTAATGAAAAACTGTTTTTT | CSARRATNEKLFF
- | TRBJ1-4 | TRBV7-3 | TRBD1 | TGTGCCAGCAGCTCGGGACAGGGGGTGTTTTTT | CASSSGQGVFF
once | TRBJ2-5 | TRBV28 | - | TGTGCCAGCAGTTTATTGTCCCAAGAGACCCAGTACTTC | CASSLLSQETQYF
few | TRBJ2-7 | TRBV11-2 | TRBD1 | TGTGCCAGCAGCTTCGCGGGACAGGGGTTCGAGCAGTACTTC | CASSFAGQGFEQYF
few | TRBJ1-6 | TRBV10-3 | - | TGTGCCATCAGTGAGTCCCAGTTTGGTTCACCCCTCCACTTT | CAISESQFGSPLHF
- | TRBJ2-1 | TRBV7-2 | TRBD2 | TGTGCCAGCAGCTTGACCCTAGCGGGGGGAACGGGCGGTGAGCAGTTCTTC | CASSLTLAGGTGGEQFF
- | TRBJ2-3 | TRBV11-2 | TRBD2 | TGTGCCAGCAGCGAAGCCGGGGGGTGGGCAGATACGCAGTATTTT | CASSEAGGWADTQYF
many | TRBJ1-1 | TRBV3-1 | - | TGTGCCAGCAGCCAAGTGGGAGGGGTCGCTGAAGCTTTCTTT | CASSQVGGVAEAFF
- | TRBJ2-2 | TRBV7-2 | - | TGTGCCAGCAGCACGGTGGTCGGGGAGCTGTTTTTT | CASSTVVGELFF
- | TRBJ2-1 | TRBV20-1 | TRBD2 | TGCAGTGCTAGAGTCGGAGCGGGGACTAATCCGCGCAGGTACAATGAGCAGTTCTTC | CSARVGAGTNPRRYNEQFF
- | TRBJ1-2 | TRBV6-6 | - | TGTGCCAGCAGTTACACCAGCGAAAGCAATGGCTACACCTTC | CASSYTSESNGYTF
- | TRBJ2-3 | TRBV20-1 | TRBD2 | TGCAGTGCCGTAGCGGGAGGTCGCACAAATACGCAGTATTTT | CSAVAGGRTNTQYF
- | TRBJ2-3 | TRBV25-1 | - | TGTGCCAGCAGTAACGGCTACTACACAGATACGCAGTATTTT | CASSNGYYTDTQYF
- | TRBJ1-4 | TRBV4-1 | - | TGCGCCAGCAGCCCGAGATCTACTCACAGGGAAAAACTGTTTTTT | CASSPRSTHREKLFF
- | TRBJ2-3 | TRBV5-1 | - | TGCGCCAGCAGCTTGGGACAGTACACAGATACGCAGTATTTT | CASSLGQYTDTQYF
- | TRBJ2-7 | TRBV13 | TRBD2 | TGTGCCAGCAGACGCGGGAGGCCCGCGACCGAGCAGTACTTC | CASRRGRPATEQYF
- | TRBJ1-2 | TRBV15 | - | TGTGCCACCAGCAGAGATCTGGAGGCTAACTATGGCTACACCTTC | CATSRDLEANYGYTF
- | TRBJ1-1 | TRBV29-1 | - | TGCAGCGTTGACCCTCGGGACACTGAAGCTTTCTTT | CSVDPRDTEAFF
few | TRBJ2-3 | TRBV27 | TRBD1 | TGTGCCAGCAGTTCGGACAGGACTTCAGATACGCAGTATTTT | CASSSDRTSDTQYF
- | TRBJ2-5 | TRBV20-1 | TRBD2 | TGCAGTGCTAGACACCGGACTAGCCCCTACAATGAGCAGTACTTC | CSARHRTSPYNEQYF
- | TRBJ1-5 | TRBV6-2/TRBV6-3 | - | TGTGCCAGCAGTTCGAGGCTCGCGAATCAGCCCCAGCATTTT | CASSSRLANQPQHF
- | TRBJ2-5 | TRBV27 | TRBD2 | TGTGCCAGCAGCGCCCCGGGGGGGCGTGAGACCCAGTACTTC | CASSAPGGRETQYF
- | TRBJ1-2 | TRBV6-1 | - | TGTGCCACCCTTGGGGGTGGGGTCGGCTACACCTTC | CATLGGGVGYTF
- | TRBJ1-2 | TRBV7-2 | - | TGTGCCAGCAGCGCAGGGATGGGGGGTTATGGCTACACCTTC | CASSAGMGGYGYTF
few | TRBJ2-7 | TRBV7-2 | TRBD2 | TGTGCCAGCAGCTCGGGGACTAGCGGGAGAGTCTACGAGCAGTACTTC | CASSSGTSGRVYEQYF
- | TRBJ1-2 | TRBV10-3 | - | TGTGCCATCAGTGAGGATGGGTCAGGAAGATCCAACTATGGCTACACCTTC | CAISEDGSGRSNYGYTF